The 21 T cell receptor beta chains reported below all come from one sample, sequenced in a study of OX40 agonist ivuxolimab in advanced cancers. Using immunoSEQ multiplex PCR, the repertoire was profiled, and TCRdb retains in-frame clones only, with some absent. The table has about 60,000 clones, approximately 80% seen once. Material: CD4+ or CD8+ T cells sorted from blood, obtained in a trial of the OX40 agonist ivuxolimab. These receptors all stem from an adult with an advanced solid tumor such as melanoma, head and neck, liver or kidney cancer.

The chain uses TRBV7-9 and TRBJ2-7; D is undetermined. V was cut by 0 bases and J by 4 bases, with 7 bases left in between. Germline CDR1 reads SEHNR; CDR2 reads FQNEAQ (reference sequence). The CDR3 has 13 amino acids. This CDR3 reads CASSLASAYEQYF. CDR3 DNA: TGTGCCAGCAGCTTAGCCTCAGCTTACGAGCAGTACTTC. Using reference TRBV7-9 and TRBJ2-7 for the parts outside the CDR3, the full variable domain is DTGVSQNPRHKITKRGQNVTFRCDPISEHNRLYWYRQTLGQGPEFLTYFQNEAQLEKSRLLSDRFSAERPKGSFSTLEIQRTEQGDSAMYLCASSLASAYEQYFGPGTRLTVT.

This rearrangement joins TRBV4-2 to TRBJ2-1; tentatively, D is TRBD2 (5 bases). V was pared by 1 base and J by 9 bases, with 13 bases between. The CDR3 length is 14 residues. In germline, CDR1 is LGHNA, CDR2 YNFKEQ. The CDR3 DNA reads TGTGCCAGCAGCCAAGTCGCTAGCAATGCTGAGCAGTTCTTC. Translated, it gives CASSQVASNAEQFF.

This rearrangement joins TRBV11-3 to TRBJ1-2, with unresolved D. The length of the CDR3 is 14 residues. Germline V CDR1 and CDR2: SGHNT, YENEEA. Trimming shortened V by 2 bases and J by 5 bases, and 12 bases separated the two germline ends. CDR3: CASSLSWEGYGYTF. In nucleotides, the CDR3 is TGTGCCAGCAGCTTAAGTTGGGAAGGATATGGCTACACCTTC.

The chain uses TRBV5-1 and TRBJ1-1; 10 positions agree with TRBD1. Germline CDR1 is SGHRS and CDR2 is YFSETQ. The V segment lost 4 bases and the J segment 11 bases; nucleotides outside the gene matches: 14. This CDR3 spans 15 amino acids. The CDR3 protein is CASSPFGTGDLGAFF. DNA of the CDR3: TGCGCCAGCAGCCCTTTTGGGACAGGGGATCTGGGGGCTTTCTTT.

This clone was recorded once. The chain couples TRBV6-1 to TRBJ2-1, with TRBD2 identical over 12 bases. CDR3 length: 15 residues. With V trimmed by 4 bases and J by 8 bases, 6 bases remained unmatched. Germline loops: CDR1 MNHNS, CDR2 SASEGT. The CDR3 protein is CASSVPSGGDYEQFF. CDR3 nucleotide sequence: TGTGCCAGCAGTGTACCTAGCGGGGGGGATTATGAGCAGTTCTTC.

The V gene is TRBV6-5, the J gene TRBJ2-3, with D unresolved. V lost 5 bases, J lost 2 bases, and 14 bases lay in between. Germline V lookup: CDR1 MNHEY, CDR2 SVGAGI. There are 15 residues in the CDR3. The CDR3, as DNA: TGTGCCAGCAGTCTCATGGCGGAACCCACAGATACGCAGTATTTT. It translates to CASSLMAEPTDTQYF.

J is TRBJ2-7 and V is TRBV5-4; D is perhaps TRBD2 (6 bases). CDR1 and CDR2 from the germline V gene are SGHNT and YYREEE (reference sequence). V was clipped by 5 bases and J by 5 bases, with 14 bases between them. The CDR3 has 13 amino acids. The CDR3 region is CASRRRESHEQYF. As DNA, the CDR3 is TGTGCCAGCAGACGTCGGGAGAGCCACGAGCAGTACTTC.

The V gene is TRBV19, the J gene TRBJ1-4; no definite D call. Germline assignment: CDR1 LNHDA and CDR2 SQIVND (reference sequence). The length of the CDR3 is 15 residues. Trimming removed 6 bases at V and 0 bases at J, with 11 bases between. CDR3 in amino acids: CASRTTGATNEKLFF. The CDR3 coding sequence is TGTGCCAGTAGAACAACTGGCGCAACTAATGAAAAACTGTTTTTT.

This chain connects TRBV29-1 to TRBJ1-1; maybe TRBD1 (6 bases). V was clipped by 4 bases and J by 8 bases, with 23 bases between them. The CDR3 is made up of 15 amino acids. Looked up from germline, CDR1 is SQVTM and CDR2 is ANQGSEA. The CDR3 protein is CSVAGHIGGPGEAFF. The DNA of the CDR3 is TGCAGCGTTGCGGGACATATTGGGGGGCCAGGGGAAGCTTTCTTT.

This clone was observed many times. The rearrangement uses TRBV7-2 and TRBJ2-1; 9 bases align to TRBD2. This CDR3 comprises 16 residues. The germline V gene has CDR1 SGHTA and CDR2 FQGNSA. V trimming: 5 bases; J trimming: 4 bases; junction bases outside the gene matches: 9. The CDR3 sequence is CASSLVRLAVYNEQFF. The CDR3 region has the DNA TGTGCCAGCAGCCTAGTGAGACTAGCGGTATACAATGAGCAGTTCTTC.

The chain combines TRBV19 with TRBJ2-2, with TRBD1 identical over 9 bases. J lost 3 bases, V lost 4 bases, and 9 bases had no gene match. This CDR3 has 17 amino acids. The germline gives CDR1 LNHDA, CDR2 SQIVND (reference sequence). The CDR3 is CASSRNRGLGDTGELFF. DNA of the CDR3: TGTGCCAGTAGTAGAAACAGGGGGCTAGGAGACACCGGGGAGCTGTTTTTT.

V and J are TRBV19 and TRBJ1-2; TRBD1 matches 7 bases. The CDR3 is 15 residues long. Germline CDR1 is LNHDA and CDR2 is SQIVND (reference sequence). V shed 6 bases and J 4 bases; nucleotides not matched to a gene: 11. CDR3 loop: CASSVTGREVYGYTF. The DNA of the CDR3 is TGTGCCAGTAGCGTGACAGGGAGGGAGGTCTATGGCTACACCTTC.

V and J are TRBV29-1 and TRBJ2-1, with 11 bases that match TRBD2. The CDR3 runs 16 residues. CDR1 SQVTM and CDR2 ANQGSEA come from the germline V gene. V lost 0 bases and J lost 9; bases outside the gene matches: 10. CDR3 bases: TGCAGCGTTGAAGATCTTGGTAGCGGGGGGGCCGGTGAGCAGTTCTTC. Translated: CSVEDLGSGGAGEQFF.

This chain joins TRBV7-9 and TRBJ2-7; the match to TRBD2 covers 10 bases. This CDR3 is built from 14 residues. CDR1 and CDR2 (germline): SEHNR, FQNEAQ (reference sequence). V trimming: 4 bases; J trimming: 8 bases; junction bases outside the gene matches: 8. In nucleotides, the CDR3 is TGTGCCAGCAGCTCGAGCGGGGGGGCAGCGCAGCAGTACTTC. It codes for CASSSSGGAAQQYF.

A note on this clone: This specimen includes other DNA sequences encoding the same CDR3. The rearrangement joins TRBV6-1 to TRBJ2-5, with 7 bases matching TRBD1. From germline, CDR1 is MNHNS and CDR2 SASEGT. With 6 bases clipped from V and 3 bases from J, the junction kept 4 bases outside the gene matches. The CDR3 consists of 13 residues. The CDR3 region is CASSVDREETQYF. For the CDR3, the DNA is TGTGCCAGCAGCGTAGACAGGGAAGAGACCCAGTACTTC.

The V gene is TRBV25-1, the J gene TRBJ2-1; D is unresolved. The CDR3 has 14 amino acids. The ends were cut back, 3 bases at V and 0 bases at J, with 6 bases in the middle. The germline CDR1 and CDR2 sequences are MGHDK and SYGVNS. The CDR3 protein is CASSDPNSYNEQFF. Written as DNA, the CDR3 is TGTGCCAGCAGTGACCCCAACTCCTACAATGAGCAGTTCTTC. The full variable domain, with the rest looked up from reference TRBV25-1 and TRBJ2-1, is EADIYQTPRYLVIGTGKKITLECSQTMGHDKMYWYQQDPGMELHLIHYSYGVNSTEKGDLSSESTVSRIRTEHFPLTLESARPSHTSQYLCASSDPNSYNEQFFGPGTRLTVL.

A note on this clone: At the DNA level, this CDR3 is encoded by other sequences in the same sample as well. V and J are TRBV11-2 and TRBJ2-5; 10 positions match TRBD1. Per the germline V gene, CDR1 is SGHAT and CDR2 is FQNNGV. V trimming: 5 bases; J trimming: 5 bases; junction bases outside the gene matches: 8. The CDR3 runs 15 residues. Here the CDR3 reads CASSPGQGSGETQYF. DNA of the CDR3: TGTGCCAGCAGCCCGGGACAGGGGAGCGGTGAGACCCAGTACTTC. Full variable domain (remainder filled in from reference TRBV11-2 and TRBJ2-5): EAGVAQSPRYKIIEKRQSVAFWCNPISGHATLYWYQQILGQGPKLLIQFQNNGVVDDSQLPKDRFSAERLKGVDSTLKIQPAKLEDSAVYLCASSPGQGSGETQYFGPGTRLLVL.

This clone was seen many times. The gene calls are TRBV5-1 and TRBJ2-7; D is perhaps TRBD1 (6 bases). Germline assignment: CDR1 SGHRS and CDR2 YFSETQ. V lost 5 bases and J 2 bases, leaving 8 bases between the germline ends. This CDR3 region has 12 residues. CDR3 residues: CASSRDTYEQYF. CDR3 DNA: TGCGCCAGCAGTCGGGACACCTACGAGCAGTACTTC.

This chain uses TRBV5-5 with TRBJ2-1; 11 nucleotides agree with TRBD2. The V segment lost 5 bases and the J segment 3 bases; nucleotides outside the gene matches: 4. Germline V gene sequence: CDR1 SGHKS, CDR2 YYEKEE (reference sequence). The CDR3 consists of 15 residues. The CDR3 loop is CASRGSGRDYNEQFF. CDR3 bases: TGTGCCAGCAGGGGTAGCGGGAGGGACTACAATGAGCAGTTCTTC. Supplemented by reference TRBV5-5 and TRBJ2-1, the full variable domain reads DAGVTQSPTHLIKTRGQQVTLRCSPISGHKSVSWYQQVLGQGPQFIFQYYEKEERGRGNFPDRFSARQFPNYSSELNVNALLLGDSALYLCASRGSGRDYNEQFFGPGTRLTVL.

The rearrangement links TRBV28 to TRBJ2-7, with TRBD1 identical over 7 bases. CDR1 MDHEN and CDR2 SYDVKM come from the germline V gene. V lost 5 bases and J lost 6; bases outside the gene matches: 13. The length of the CDR3 is 15 residues. The CDR3 DNA is TGTGCCAGCAGTACCAACGACAGGGTAATGGGCGAGCAGTACTTC. Protein sequence: CASSTNDRVMGEQYF.

This clone is a singleton in its sample. The chain combines TRBV9 with TRBJ2-5, with D maybe TRBD1 (5 bases). V was cut by 0 bases and J by 5 bases, with 14 bases left in between. CDR1 is SGDLS and CDR2 is YYNGEE in the germline V gene. The CDR3 has 15 residues. This CDR3 reads CASSVAPRAGETQYF. DNA for the CDR3: TGTGCCAGCAGCGTAGCTCCTCGGGCAGGGGAGACCCAGTACTTC. Together with reference TRBV9 and TRBJ2-5, the CDR3 gives the full variable domain: DSGVTQTPKHLITATGQRVTLRCSPRSGDLSVYWYQQSLDQGLQFLIQYYNGEERAKGNILERFSAQQFPDLHSELNLSSLELGDSALYFCASSVAPRAGETQYFGPGTRLLVL.